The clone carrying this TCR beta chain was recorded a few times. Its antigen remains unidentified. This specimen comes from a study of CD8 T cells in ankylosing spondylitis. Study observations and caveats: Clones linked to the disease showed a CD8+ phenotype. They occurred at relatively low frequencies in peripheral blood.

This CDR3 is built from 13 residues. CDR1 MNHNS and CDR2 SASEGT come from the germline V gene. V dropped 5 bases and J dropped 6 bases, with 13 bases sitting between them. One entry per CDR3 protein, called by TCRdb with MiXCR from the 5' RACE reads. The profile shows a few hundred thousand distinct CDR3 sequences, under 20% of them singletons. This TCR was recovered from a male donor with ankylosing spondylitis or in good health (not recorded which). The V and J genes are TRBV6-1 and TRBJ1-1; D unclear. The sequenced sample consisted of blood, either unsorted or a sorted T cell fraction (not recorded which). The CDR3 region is CASSPPWSAEAFF. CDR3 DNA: TGTGCCAGCAGTCCTCCCTGGTCCGCTGAAGCTTTCTTT.